This T cell receptor beta chain emerged from a study of blood T cells in healthy people across ages. Whole-study findings and limits: Both higher diversity and more naive CD4+ cells marked long-lived donors when set against aged donors.

Primed by a sample-barcoded 5' primer and a J-beta primer mix, a second PCR proceeded for about 7 to 11 cycles. Template switching added a 12-random-nucleotide identifier to every cDNA molecule. TCRdb passed the 5' RACE reads through MiXCR, listing each CDR3 protein once. The sample contains 1 million to 1.2 million distinct CDR3 sequences, around two fifths of which appear only once. This clonotype was detected a few times. Its matching antigen is unknown. V shed 6 bases, J shed 4 bases, and the junction held 14 bases outside the gene matches. Germline V gene lookup returns CDR1 LGHDT and CDR2 YNNKEL (reference sequence). The CDR3 totals 16 residues.

The TCR comes from a man aged 18 to 30 in good health. The chain carries TRBV3-1 and TRBJ1-1, with TRBD1 matching 7 bases. Material for sequencing was blood. CDR3 sequence reads: CASSPFVGEGATEAFF. The CDR3 region has the DNA TGTGCCAGCAGTCCCTTCGTCGGTGAGGGGGCCACTGAAGCTTTCTTT.